The entry that follows covers one T cell receptor beta chain sequence. The data originate from a study of human T cells and chemical hapten exposure. Time point: patch test 1, 2 weeks after DPC sensitization. Treatment given: therapeutic diphenylcyclopropenone sensitization with weekly scalp DPC. Library construction involved attaching unique molecular identifiers to individual cDNA molecules, which allowed quantitative, reproducible TCR counting. TCRdb independently ran MiXCR on the RACE reads; one entry per CDR3 protein. The sample contains some 83,000 distinct CDR3 sequences, about 11% of which appear only once. Sample: whole blood, taken in connection with sensitization to the hapten diphenylcyclopropenone (DPC). This receptor was taken from a woman between 50 and 59 years old with alopecia areata. Some clones in this sample may be carry-over from other donors' samples.

The DNA of the CDR3 is TGCGCCAGCGGACAGGGAGGCACTGAAGCTTTCTTT. Translation gives CASGQGGTEAFF. The V and J genes are TRBV10-1 and TRBJ1-1; 8 nucleotides match TRBD1. V trimming: 8 bases; J trimming: 4 bases; junction bases outside the gene matches: 3. Germline V CDR1 and CDR2: WNHNN, SYGVQD (reference sequence). The CDR3 spans 12 residues.